Following are 24 T cell receptor beta chains from one sample sequenced in a study of cytomegalovirus exposure and HLA in healthy donors. Profiled with immunoSEQ multiplex PCR; TCRdb holds only in-frame clones, not every one. This table has around 230,000 clones, more than 75% appearing once. Sequencing used PBMCs. These receptors were taken from a woman aged 25 to 39 in good health and CMV-seropositive.

There are a few counts of this clone. The chain joins TRBV11-2 to TRBJ1-2; D remains unclear. This CDR3 has 11 amino acids. Germline CDR1 SGHAT, CDR2 FQNNGV. Deletions cut 1 base from V and 13 bases from J, with 10 bases between. In nucleotides, the CDR3 is TGTGCCAGCAGCTTAGGCCCGGTCGCCACCTTC. Its translation: CASSLGPVATF.

The chain is built from TRBV2 and TRBJ1-2; possibly TRBD1 for D (5 bases). The CDR3 runs to 14 residues. V was pared by 6 bases and J by 0 bases, with 11 bases between. Germline lookup yields CDR1 SNHLY and CDR2 FYNNEI. In nucleotides, the CDR3 is TGTGCCAGCAGAAAAGGGGTATCTAACTATGGCTACACCTTC. This gives the protein CASRKGVSNYGYTF.

This clone was detected once. Other DNA sequences of this sample code for an identical CDR3. J is TRBJ2-7 and V is TRBV27, with TRBD1 as a possible D gene (5 bases). The CDR3 runs 13 residues. CDR1 and CDR2 from the germline V gene are MNHEY and SMNVEV (reference sequence). V was pared by 3 bases and J by 2 bases, with 8 bases between. CDR3 sequence (DNA): TGTGCCAGCAGTTTGGGGCTAGCCTACGAGCAGTACTTC. Protein sequence: CASSLGLAYEQYF.

The rearrangement joins TRBV5-1 to TRBJ2-5; perhaps TRBD1 as D (6 bases). Per the germline V gene, CDR1 is SGHRS and CDR2 is YFSETQ. The CDR3 contains 16 residues. V gave up 0 bases and J gave up 5 bases, with 17 bases separating them. The CDR3 loop reads CASSLALRGLGETQYF. DNA for the CDR3: TGCGCCAGCAGCTTGGCCCTCAGGGGCCTGGGGGAGACCCAGTACTTC.

CDR3 protein: CASSLGGQIVPKNIQYF. CDR3 coding DNA: TGTGCCAGCAGTTTAGGTGGGCAGATTGTTCCGAAAAACATTCAGTACTTC. V is TRBV27 and J is TRBJ2-4, with no clear D. CDR3 length equals 17 residues. Germline loops: CDR1 MNHEY, CDR2 SMNVEV (reference sequence). Deletions cut 2 bases from V and 4 bases from J, with 18 bases between.

The gene calls are TRBV28 and TRBJ2-7; 12 nucleotides match TRBD1. The CDR3 is 14 amino acids. V shed 6 bases and J 2 bases; nucleotides not matched to a gene: 2. CDR1 and CDR2 (germline): MDHEN, SYDVKM. This chain's CDR3 is CASSGTGGAYEQYF. In DNA, the CDR3 is TGTGCCAGCAGCGGGACAGGGGGCGCCTACGAGCAGTACTTC.

The chain carries TRBV4-2 and TRBJ2-7; weak D call: TRBD1 (5 bases). The CDR3 length is 15 residues. Germline V gene data show CDR1 as LGHNA and CDR2 as YNFKEQ. Deletions cut 1 base from V and 4 bases from J, with 14 bases between. In nucleotides, the CDR3 is TGTGCCAGCAGCCAAGCACAGATAGGGGATTACGAGCAGTACTTC. This translates into CASSQAQIGDYEQYF.

The chain is built from TRBV29-1 and TRBJ2-6; D is ambiguous. The V end lost 4 bases, the J end lost 1 base, and 8 bases lay between the germline ends. Germline V gene lookup returns CDR1 SQVTM and CDR2 ANQGSEA. This CDR3 spans 14 amino acids. CDR3 loop: CSVVTVSGANVLTF. CDR3 DNA: TGCAGCGTTGTAACAGTTTCTGGGGCCAACGTCCTGACTTTC.

In this sample, this clone turned up once. The chain is built from TRBV7-9 and TRBJ1-5; perhaps TRBD1 as D (6 bases). V lost 5 bases, J lost 7 bases, and 21 bases lay in between. This CDR3 has 16 residues. Germline CDR1 SEHNR, CDR2 FQNEAQ (reference sequence). The CDR3 bases are TGTGCCAGCAGCCAGGGGCGGTTGGGGGTAGACCAGCCCCAGCATTTT. This gives the protein CASSQGRLGVDQPQHF. Variable domain in full (rest from reference TRBV7-9 and TRBJ1-5): DTGVSQNPRHKITKRGQNVTFRCDPISEHNRLYWYRQTLGQGPEFLTYFQNEAQLEKSRLLSDRFSAERPKGSFSTLEIQRTEQGDSAMYLCASSQGRLGVDQPQHFGDGTRLSIL.

This chain links TRBV28 with TRBJ2-7; 7 bases line up with TRBD2. Germline CDR1 is MDHEN and CDR2 is SYDVKM. This CDR3 spans 16 amino acids. V shed 8 bases and J 0 bases; nucleotides not matched to a gene: 13. The CDR3 sequence: CASAEIDASGSYEQYF. The CDR3 coding sequence is TGTGCCAGCGCTGAAATTGACGCTAGCGGCTCCTACGAGCAGTACTTC.

V and J are TRBV18 and TRBJ2-7, with TRBD1 matching over 9 bases. The germline CDR1 and CDR2 sequences are KGHSH and LQKENI. CDR3 length equals 15 residues. Trimming removed 0 bases from V and 1 base from J; junction bases left unmatched: 1. The CDR3 DNA follows: TGTGCCAGCTCACCACCGGGACAGGGATCCTACGAGCAGTACTTC. It yields the protein CASSPPGQGSYEQYF.

V and J are TRBV28 and TRBJ2-2; 9 bases agree with TRBD2. From germline, CDR1 is MDHEN and CDR2 SYDVKM. The CDR3 is 17 residues long. V was clipped by 3 bases and J by 4 bases; unmatched bases: 9. CDR3 residues: CASSFDSGRSSTGELFF. DNA of the CDR3: TGTGCCAGCAGTTTCGATAGCGGGAGATCTAGCACCGGGGAGCTGTTTTTT.

This chain uses TRBV28 with TRBJ2-7; TRBD1 is a possible D gene (6 bases). Germline CDR1 is MDHEN and CDR2 is SYDVKM. V was trimmed by 3 bases and J by 3 bases, leaving 12 bases between them. The CDR3 covers 14 residues. In nucleotides, the CDR3 is TGTGCCAGCAGTTTCCGGGACAAGCTCTACGAGCAGTACTTC. Translated: CASSFRDKLYEQYF. The whole variable domain, remainder taken from reference TRBV28 and TRBJ2-7, is DVKVTQSSRYLVKRTGEKVFLECVQDMDHENMFWYRQDPGLGLRLIYFSYDVKMKEKGDIPEGYSVSREKKERFSLILESASTNQTSMYLCASSFRDKLYEQYFGPGTRLTVT.

This chain connects TRBV5-1 to TRBJ1-1, with D possibly TRBD1 on 6 matching bases. Trimming cost V 6 bases and J 3 bases, with 9 bases left between them. CDR3 length: 12 residues. Germline V gene lookup returns CDR1 SGHRS and CDR2 YFSETQ. CDR3 loop: CASNRDDTEAFF. CDR3 sequence (DNA): TGCGCCAGCAACAGGGATGACACTGAAGCTTTCTTT.

In DNA form, the CDR3 reads TGTGCCTGGAGTGTACGGACGGGGGTTCGTGGCTACACCTTC. Translating it yields CAWSVRTGVRGYTF. The chain couples TRBV30 to TRBJ1-2; tentative D call: TRBD1 (5 bases). The CDR3 consists of 14 residues. V gave up 0 bases and J gave up 7 bases, with 15 bases separating them. CDR1 and CDR2 from the germline V gene are GTSNPN and SVGIG (reference sequence).

V usage is TRBV7-8 and J usage is TRBJ1-5, with TRBD1 identical over 7 bases. Germline CDR1 SGHVS, CDR2 FQNEAQ. The CDR3 totals 14 residues. With 5 bases clipped from V and 7 bases from J, the junction kept 8 bases outside the gene matches. The CDR3 DNA reads as TGTGCCAGCAGCCCCCAGACAGGGAACCAGCCCCAGCATTTT. Its translation is CASSPQTGNQPQHF.

The chain carries TRBV5-1 and TRBJ2-7; D is unresolved. The CDR3 runs 14 residues. The V end was cut by 2 bases, the J end by 0 bases, with 9 bases between. In germline, CDR1 is SGHRS, CDR2 YFSETQ. The CDR3 is CASSFIPGSYEQYF. As DNA, the CDR3 is TGCGCCAGCAGCTTTATACCCGGCTCCTACGAGCAGTACTTC.

The chain is built from TRBV28 and TRBJ1-4; TRBD1 is a possible D gene (5 bases). Germline CDR1 MDHEN, CDR2 SYDVKM. V shed 6 bases and J shed 8 bases, with 16 bases lying between them. This CDR3 spans 14 amino acids. This CDR3 reads CASRGALSKEKLFF. CDR3 sequence (DNA): TGTGCCAGCAGAGGGGCCCTTAGTAAGGAAAAACTGTTTTTT.

V is TRBV5-1 and J is TRBJ2-7; 7 bases match TRBD1. CDR3 length: 13 amino acids. V lost 4 bases and J lost 2; bases outside the gene matches: 3. Germline assignment: CDR1 SGHRS and CDR2 YFSETQ. As DNA, the CDR3 is TGCGCCAGCAGCGCGACAGGGCCCTACGAGCAGTACTTC. This codes for CASSATGPYEQYF.

The gene calls are TRBV7-6 and TRBJ1-4; weak D call: TRBD1 (6 bases). This CDR3 comprises 15 residues. Deletions cut 1 base from V and 7 bases from J, with 13 bases between. Germline V gene lookup returns CDR1 SGHVS and CDR2 FNYEAQ. CDR3: CASSLGWGPREKLFF. The CDR3 bases are TGTGCCAGCAGCTTAGGATGGGGGCCTCGTGAAAAACTGTTTTTT.

This clone was observed once. This sequence joins TRBV7-3 and TRBJ2-1, with D hard to call. Looked up from germline, CDR1 is SGHTA and CDR2 is FQGTGA. Trimming removed 5 bases from V and 0 bases from J, with 17 bases in between. This CDR3 region has 17 residues. The CDR3 sequence: CASSPEVAASSYNEQFF. The CDR3 bases are TGTGCCAGCAGCCCCGAGGTAGCCGCTAGCTCCTACAATGAGCAGTTCTTC.

This chain links TRBV11-3 with TRBJ2-7; 8 bases match TRBD1. After removal of 5 bases from V and 7 bases from J, the junction contained 10 bases not matched to a gene. Germline V CDR1 and CDR2: SGHNT, YENEEA. The CDR3 has 14 residues. The CDR3 sequence is CASSQQDRVREQYF. CDR3 bases: TGTGCCAGCAGCCAACAGGACAGGGTACGGGAGCAGTACTTC.

The V and J genes are TRBV5-5 and TRBJ2-7; TRBD2 aligns across 9 bases. The CDR3 totals 15 residues. The V gene's germline CDR1 is SGHKS and CDR2 YYEKEE (reference sequence). Trimming took 4 bases from V and 5 from J; bases not matched to a gene: 10. The CDR3 sequence is CASSGRGGIYNEQYF. CDR3 DNA sequence: TGTGCCAGCAGCGGGCGGGGGGGCATTTATAACGAGCAGTACTTC. The full variable domain, with the rest looked up from reference TRBV5-5 and TRBJ2-7, is DAGVTQSPTHLIKTRGQQVTLRCSPISGHKSVSWYQQVLGQGPQFIFQYYEKEERGRGNFPDRFSARQFPNYSSELNVNALLLGDSALYLCASSGRGGIYNEQYFGPGTRLTVT.

The sample holds a few counts of this clone. This chain links TRBV30 with TRBJ1-1; D ambiguous. Per germline, CDR1 GTSNPN and CDR2 SVGIG (reference sequence). V lost 0 bases, J lost 5 bases, and 16 bases lay in between. The CDR3 is 15 residues long. In nucleotides, the CDR3 is TGTGCCTGGAGTGTAGATCGGACTACGAGGACTGAAGCTTTCTTT. Protein product: CAWSVDRTTRTEAFF.